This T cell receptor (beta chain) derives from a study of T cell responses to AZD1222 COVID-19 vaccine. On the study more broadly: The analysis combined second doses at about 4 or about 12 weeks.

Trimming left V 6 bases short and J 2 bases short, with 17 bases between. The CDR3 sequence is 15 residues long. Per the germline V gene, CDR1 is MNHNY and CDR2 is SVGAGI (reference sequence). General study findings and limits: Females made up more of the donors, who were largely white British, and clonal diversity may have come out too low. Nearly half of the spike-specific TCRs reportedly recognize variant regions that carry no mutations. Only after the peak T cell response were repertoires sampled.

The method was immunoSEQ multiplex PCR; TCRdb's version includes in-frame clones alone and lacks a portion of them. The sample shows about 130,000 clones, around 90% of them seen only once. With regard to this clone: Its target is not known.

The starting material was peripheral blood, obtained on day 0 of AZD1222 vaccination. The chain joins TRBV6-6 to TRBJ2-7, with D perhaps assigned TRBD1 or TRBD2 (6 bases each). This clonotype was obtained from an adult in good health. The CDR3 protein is CASSRDRLAAYEQYF. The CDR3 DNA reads TGTGCCAGCAGCCGAGACAGGTTAGCGGCCTACGAGCAGTACTTC.